This TCR beta chain was captured by sequencing in a study of identical twins. After template switching added a universal primer site, the resulting cDNA carried unique molecular identifiers. TCRdb reanalysed the 5' RACE reads using MiXCR and keeps one entry per CDR3 protein. Here the sample spans around 650,000 distinct CDR3 sequences, under 8.5% being singletons. In germline, CDR1 is DFQATT, CDR2 SNEGSKA (reference sequence). The junction had 4 bases not matched to a gene; V was cut back by 1 base and J by 6 bases. The CDR3 consists of 14 residues. These same data were also listed under a study on yellow fever vaccine responses in identical twins.

The sequence derives from a young woman in good health. This chain links TRBV20-1 with TRBJ2-4; 9 nucleotides line up with TRBD1. The sequencing input was PBMCs. CDR3 protein: CSARAGTGINIQYF. The CDR3 DNA reads TGCAGTGCTAGAGCGGGGACAGGGATAAACATTCAGTACTTC.